These T cell receptor beta chains were read from a single sample in a study of beta chain features in type 1 diabetes. TCRdb's copy holds only in-frame clones and misses some; the assay was immunoSEQ multiplex PCR. Of hundreds of thousands of clones listed, approximately 30% are singletons. Sequenced: naive CD4+ T cells from blood. These TCRs come from a man between 18 and 29 years old in good health. CDR3s include the opening cysteine and the closing phenylalanine or tryptophan. The order of the fields is clone size, D gene, V gene, CDR3 length, J gene, CDR3 DNA, CDR3 protein. The D gene is left open where the match is weak. Rows give clone size only sometimes, using once, few, many, or a class for an expanded clone.

-	-	TRBV7-8	14	TRBJ2-5	TGTGCCAGCAGCTTAGCGGAGACCCAAGAGACCCAGTACTTC	CASSLAETQETQYF
few	-	TRBV5-1	15	TRBJ2-4	TGCGCCAGCAGCTTTACCTCGGGGCTCGGGAGCATTCAGTACTTC	CASSFTSGLGSIQYF
few	-	TRBV15	14	TRBJ2-7	TGTGCCACCAGCAGGGCCGATAGCTCCTACGAGCAGTACTTC	CATSRADSSYEQYF
-	TRBD2	TRBV19	15	TRBJ2-1	TGTGCCAGTAGCGGACCGGGACTAGCGGACAATGAGCAGTTCTTC	CASSGPGLADNEQFF
-	-	TRBV30	13	TRBJ1-5	TGTGCCTGGAGTGCCGGCGGGGATCAGCCCCAGCATTTT	CAWSAGGDQPQHF
-	TRBD2	TRBV6-1	15	TRBJ2-3	TGTGCCATCTTGAGACTAGCCGTGATCACAGATACGCAGTATTTT	CAILRLAVITDTQYF
-	-	TRBV14	14	TRBJ1-2	TGTGCCAGCAGCCAAGACTTAGCTAACTATGGCTACACCTTC	CASSQDLANYGYTF
-	-	TRBV30	13	TRBJ2-7	TGTGCCTGGAGCGGGAGACGCCCCTACGAGCAGTACTTC	CAWSGRRPYEQYF
-	TRBD1	TRBV30	13	TRBJ1-5	TGTGCCTGGGGACAGGGGGTAAATCAGCCCCAGCATTTT	CAWGQGVNQPQHF
-	-	TRBV27	16	TRBJ2-6	TGTGCCAGCAGTTACCGGGGACCGAGGGGGGCCAACGTCCTGACTTTC	CASSYRGPRGANVLTF
-	TRBD2	TRBV18	14	TRBJ2-7	TGTGCCAGCTCCCCTGGACTAGCCTGGGGAGAGCAGTACTTC	CASSPGLAWGEQYF
-	TRBD2	TRBV7-2	18	TRBJ2-1	TGTGCCAGCAGCTTAGCCCCGGGGGTAGCGGGAGTCCACAATGAGCAGTTCTTC	CASSLAPGVAGVHNEQFF
-	-	TRBV10-1	17	TRBJ2-6	TGCGCCAGCAGTGAGTCAAGGAGGGGATCCGGGGCCAACGTCCTGACTTTC	CASSESRRGSGANVLTF
-	-	TRBV4-1	16	TRBJ2-1	TGCGCCAGCAGCCAAGAAGGCCCGAGCTCCTACAATGAGCAGTTCTTC	CASSQEGPSSYNEQFF
few	TRBD1	TRBV30	14	TRBJ1-3	TGTGCCTGGAGGGACAGGGGATTCGGAAACACCATATATTTT	CAWRDRGFGNTIYF
few	-	TRBV30	12	TRBJ2-7	TGTGCCTGGAGCCCGATCGGGCTCCCAGGGTACTTC	CAWSPIGLPGYF
-	TRBD1	TRBV28	14	TRBJ2-5	TGTGCCAGCAGTTTCCGACAGGGGCTTGAGACCCAGTACTTC	CASSFRQGLETQYF
-	-	TRBV25-1	12	TRBJ1-1	TGTGCCAGCCGGGCAGCGAACACTGAAGCTTTCTTT	CASRAANTEAFF
-	-	TRBV6-5	10	TRBJ2-5	TGTGCCAGCAGCCAAGAGACCCAGTACTTC	CASSQETQYF
-	-	TRBV5-1	12	TRBJ2-5	TGCGCCAGCAGCTGGTCCCAAGAGACCCAGTACTTC	CASSWSQETQYF
-	TRBD1	TRBV30	11	TRBJ2-7	TGTGCCTGGACCCTTGGGGACAGGGGCTACTTC	CAWTLGDRGYF
few	-	TRBV28	15	TRBJ2-6	TGTGCCAGCATACGGGGTTGGGCTGGGGCCAACGTCCTGACTTTC	CASIRGWAGANVLTF
few	-	TRBV25-1	15	TRBJ2-1	TGTGCCAGCAGTGAACGCGGGAAGGGCAACAATGAGCAGTTCTTC	CASSERGKGNNEQFF
few	TRBD2	TRBV29-1	13	TRBJ2-2	TGCAGCGGCAGACTAGCGGGAGTGGGGGAGCTGTTTTTT	CSGRLAGVGELFF
-	-	TRBV9	13	TRBJ2-1	TGTGCCAGCAGCGTAGCCCTGAACAATGAGCAGTTCTTC	CASSVALNNEQFF
-	-	TRBV7-2	13	TRBJ2-7	TGTGCCAGCAGCTTAGGGGCTAGATACGAGCAGTACTTC	CASSLGARYEQYF
-	-	TRBV6-1	13	TRBJ1-5	TGTGCCAGCAGTGCTGGAGCTAATCAGCCCCAGCATTTT	CASSAGANQPQHF